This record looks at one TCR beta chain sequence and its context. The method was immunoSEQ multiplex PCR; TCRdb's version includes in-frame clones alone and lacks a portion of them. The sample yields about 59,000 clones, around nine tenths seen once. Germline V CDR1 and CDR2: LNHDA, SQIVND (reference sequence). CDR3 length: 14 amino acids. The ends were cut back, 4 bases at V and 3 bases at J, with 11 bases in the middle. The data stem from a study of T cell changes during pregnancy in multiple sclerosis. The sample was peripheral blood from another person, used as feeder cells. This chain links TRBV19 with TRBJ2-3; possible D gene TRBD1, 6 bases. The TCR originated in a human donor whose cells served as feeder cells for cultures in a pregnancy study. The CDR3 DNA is TGTGCCAGTAGTAGGAGAACAGGGACAGATACGCAGTATTTT. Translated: CASSRRTGTDTQYF.